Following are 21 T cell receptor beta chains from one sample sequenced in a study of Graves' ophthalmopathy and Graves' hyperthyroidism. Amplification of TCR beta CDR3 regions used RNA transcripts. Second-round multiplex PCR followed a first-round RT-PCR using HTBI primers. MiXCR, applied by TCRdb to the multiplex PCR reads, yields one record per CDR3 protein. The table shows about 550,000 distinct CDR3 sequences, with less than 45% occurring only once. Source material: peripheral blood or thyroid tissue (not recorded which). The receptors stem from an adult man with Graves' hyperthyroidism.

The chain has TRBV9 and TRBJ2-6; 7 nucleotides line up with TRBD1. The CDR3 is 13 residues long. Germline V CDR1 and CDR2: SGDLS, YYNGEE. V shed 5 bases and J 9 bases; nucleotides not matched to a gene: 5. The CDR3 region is CASRRDRDNVLTF. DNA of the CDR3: TGTGCCAGCAGGCGAGACAGGGACAACGTCCTGACTTTC.

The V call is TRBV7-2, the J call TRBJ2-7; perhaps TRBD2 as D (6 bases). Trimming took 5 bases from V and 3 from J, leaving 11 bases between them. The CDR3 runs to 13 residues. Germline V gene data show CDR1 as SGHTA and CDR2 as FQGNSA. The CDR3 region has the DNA TGTGCCAGCAGCCAGTGGGGGGACTACGAGCAGTACTTC. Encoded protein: CASSQWGDYEQYF.

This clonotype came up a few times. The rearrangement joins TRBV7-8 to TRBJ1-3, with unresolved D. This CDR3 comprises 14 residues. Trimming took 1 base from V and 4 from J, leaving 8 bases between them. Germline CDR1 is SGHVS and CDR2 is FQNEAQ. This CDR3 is CASSLVSPGNTIYF. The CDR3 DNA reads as TGTGCCAGCAGCTTAGTTTCACCAGGAAACACCATATATTTT.

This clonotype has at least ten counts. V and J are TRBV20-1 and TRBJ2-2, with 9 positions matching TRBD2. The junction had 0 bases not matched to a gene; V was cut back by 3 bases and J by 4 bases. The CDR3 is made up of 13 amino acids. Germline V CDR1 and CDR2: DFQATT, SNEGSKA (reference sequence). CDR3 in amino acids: CSARRGGTGELFF. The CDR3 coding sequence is TGCAGTGCTAGGCGGGGGGGCACCGGGGAGCTGTTTTTT.

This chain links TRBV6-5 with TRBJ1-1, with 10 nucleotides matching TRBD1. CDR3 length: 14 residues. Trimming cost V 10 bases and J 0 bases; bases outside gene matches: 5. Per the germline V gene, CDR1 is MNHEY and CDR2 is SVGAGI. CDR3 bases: TGTGCCACCCGGGACAGGGGAATGAACACTGAAGCTTTCTTT. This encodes CATRDRGMNTEAFF.

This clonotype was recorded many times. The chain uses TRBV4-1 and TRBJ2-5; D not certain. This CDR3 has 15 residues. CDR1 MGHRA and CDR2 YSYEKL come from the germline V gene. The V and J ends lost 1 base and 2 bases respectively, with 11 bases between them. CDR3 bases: TGCGCCAGCAGCCAAGGGCGTTGGGTGCAAGAGACCCAGTACTTC. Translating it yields CASSQGRWVQETQYF.

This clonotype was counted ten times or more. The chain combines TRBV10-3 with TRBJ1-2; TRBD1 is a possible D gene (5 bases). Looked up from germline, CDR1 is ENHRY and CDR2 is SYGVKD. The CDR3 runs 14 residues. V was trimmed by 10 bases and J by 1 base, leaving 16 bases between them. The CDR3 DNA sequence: TGTGCCACGCCTTTGACAGAAAATAACTATGGCTACACCTTC. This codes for CATPLTENNYGYTF.

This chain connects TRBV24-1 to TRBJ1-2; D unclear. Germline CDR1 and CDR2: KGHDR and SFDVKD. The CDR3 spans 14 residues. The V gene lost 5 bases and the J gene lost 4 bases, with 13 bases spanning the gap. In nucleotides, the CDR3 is TGTGCCACCAGTGTAGAGCGGGGATCCTATGGCTACACCTTC. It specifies CATSVERGSYGYTF.

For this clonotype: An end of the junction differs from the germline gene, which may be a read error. The CDR3 loop is CASSPGQQGTQYF. The CDR3 nucleotides read TGTGCCAGCTCACCAGGACAGCAAGGGACCCAGTACTTC. J is TRBJ2-5 and V is TRBV19; D is perhaps TRBD1 (6 bases). Looked up from germline, CDR1 is LNHDA and CDR2 is SQIVND (reference sequence). CDR3 length equals 13 residues.

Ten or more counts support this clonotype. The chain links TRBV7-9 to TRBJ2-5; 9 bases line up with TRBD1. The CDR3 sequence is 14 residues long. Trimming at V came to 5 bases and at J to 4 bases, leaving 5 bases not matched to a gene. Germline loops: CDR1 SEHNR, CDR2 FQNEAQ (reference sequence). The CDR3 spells CASSVNRGPETQYF. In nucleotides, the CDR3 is TGTGCCAGCAGCGTAAACAGGGGGCCAGAGACCCAGTACTTC. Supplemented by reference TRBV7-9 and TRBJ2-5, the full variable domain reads DTGVSQNPRHKITKRGQNVTFRCDPISEHNRLYWYRQTLGQGPEFLTYFQNEAQLEKSRLLSDRFSAERPKGSFSTLEIQRTEQGDSAMYLCASSVNRGPETQYFGPGTRLLVL.

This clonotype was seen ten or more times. CDR3 residues: CASSVTGAYSGANVLTF. The CDR3 DNA reads TGTGCCAGCAGCGTGACAGGGGCCTACTCTGGGGCCAACGTCCTGACTTTC. The chain is built from TRBV9 and TRBJ2-6; 8 bases agree with TRBD1. Germline lookup yields CDR1 SGDLS and CDR2 YYNGEE. With V trimmed by 2 bases and J by 0 bases, 4 bases remained unmatched. CDR3 length equals 17 residues.

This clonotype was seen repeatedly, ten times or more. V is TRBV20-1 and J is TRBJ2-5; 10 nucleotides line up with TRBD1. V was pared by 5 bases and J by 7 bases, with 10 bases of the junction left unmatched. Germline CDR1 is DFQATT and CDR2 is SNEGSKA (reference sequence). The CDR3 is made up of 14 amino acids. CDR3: CSAPGQGIFGTQYF. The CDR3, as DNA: TGCAGTGCTCCGGGACAGGGGATTTTCGGGACCCAGTACTTC.

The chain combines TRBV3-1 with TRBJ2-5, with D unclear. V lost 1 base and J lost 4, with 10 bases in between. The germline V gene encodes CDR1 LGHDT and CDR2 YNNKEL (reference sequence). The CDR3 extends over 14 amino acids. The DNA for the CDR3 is TGTGCCAGCAGCCAAGGGCTAGTTAGAGAGACCCAGTACTTC. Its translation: CASSQGLVRETQYF.

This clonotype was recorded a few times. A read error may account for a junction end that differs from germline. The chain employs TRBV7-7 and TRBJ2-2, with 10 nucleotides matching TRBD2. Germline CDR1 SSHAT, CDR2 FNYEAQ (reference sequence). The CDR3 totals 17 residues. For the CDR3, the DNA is TGTGCTAGCAGCCTACTGAGCGGGAGGGCCGGCACCGGGGAGCTGTTTTTT. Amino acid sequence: CASSLLSGRAGTGELFF.

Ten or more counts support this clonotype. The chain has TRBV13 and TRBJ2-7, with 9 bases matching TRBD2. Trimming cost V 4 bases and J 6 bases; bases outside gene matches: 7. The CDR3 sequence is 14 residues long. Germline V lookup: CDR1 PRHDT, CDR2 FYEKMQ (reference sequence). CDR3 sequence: CASSSRGAGGEQYF. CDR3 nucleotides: TGTGCCAGCAGCTCCCGTGGAGCGGGGGGCGAGCAGTACTTC. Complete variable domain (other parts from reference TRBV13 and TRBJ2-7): AAGVIQSPRHLIKEKRETATLKCYPIPRHDTVYWYQQGPGQDPQFLISFYEKMQSDKGSIPDRFSAQQFSDYHSELNMSSLELGDSALYFCASSSRGAGGEQYFGPGTRLTVT.

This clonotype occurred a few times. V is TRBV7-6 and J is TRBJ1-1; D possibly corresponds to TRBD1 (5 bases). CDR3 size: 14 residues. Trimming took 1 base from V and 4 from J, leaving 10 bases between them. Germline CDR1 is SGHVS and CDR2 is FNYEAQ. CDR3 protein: CASSLEAGSTEAFF. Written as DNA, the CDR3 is TGTGCCAGCAGCTTAGAGGCAGGGAGCACTGAAGCTTTCTTT.

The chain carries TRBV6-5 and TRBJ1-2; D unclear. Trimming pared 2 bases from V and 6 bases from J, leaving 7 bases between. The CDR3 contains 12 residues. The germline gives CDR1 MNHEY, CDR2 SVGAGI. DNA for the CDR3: TGTGCCAGCAGTTACGGTCGGGATGGCTACACCTTC. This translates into CASSYGRDGYTF.

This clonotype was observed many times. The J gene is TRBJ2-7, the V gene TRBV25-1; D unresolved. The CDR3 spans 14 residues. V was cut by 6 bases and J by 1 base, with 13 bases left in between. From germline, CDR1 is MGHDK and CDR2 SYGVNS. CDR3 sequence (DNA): TGTGCCAGCAGGGGTCCAGGCCTTTCCTACGAGCAGTACTTC. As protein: CASRGPGLSYEQYF.

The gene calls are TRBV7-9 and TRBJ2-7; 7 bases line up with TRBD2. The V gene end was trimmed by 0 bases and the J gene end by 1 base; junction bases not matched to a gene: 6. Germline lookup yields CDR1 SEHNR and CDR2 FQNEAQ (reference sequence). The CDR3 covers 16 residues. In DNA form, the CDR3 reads TGTGCCAGCAGCTTAGCGGTTCCTAGCGGTTCCTACGAGCAGTACTTC. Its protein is CASSLAVPSGSYEQYF.

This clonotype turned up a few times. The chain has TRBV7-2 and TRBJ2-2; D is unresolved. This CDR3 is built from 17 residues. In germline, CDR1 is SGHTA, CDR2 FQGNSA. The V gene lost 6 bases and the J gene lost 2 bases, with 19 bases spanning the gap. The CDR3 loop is CASSPRSTAVNTGELFF. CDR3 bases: TGTGCCAGCAGTCCACGATCTACCGCCGTAAACACCGGGGAGCTGTTTTTT.

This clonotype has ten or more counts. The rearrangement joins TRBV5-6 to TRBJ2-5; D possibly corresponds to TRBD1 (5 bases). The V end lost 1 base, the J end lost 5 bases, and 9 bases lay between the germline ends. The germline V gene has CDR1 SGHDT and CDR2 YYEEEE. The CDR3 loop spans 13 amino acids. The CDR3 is CASSLPAGETQYF. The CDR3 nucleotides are TGTGCCAGCAGCTTGCCCGCAGGGGAGACCCAGTACTTC.